These T cell receptor beta chains were read from a single sample in a study of T cell responses to AZD1222 COVID-19 vaccine. The repertoire was sequenced with immunoSEQ multiplex PCR; TCRdb's copy has only in-frame clones and lacks some. The data contain fewer than 140,000 clones, 90% of them singletons. The sequencing here drew on peripheral blood, taken on day 0 of AZD1222 vaccination. These receptors came from an adult in good health. Both conserved end residues are part of each CDR3. Not all rows give a size; the values are once, few, many and, for expanded clones, a class.

v_call: TRBV7-2
clone_size: few
j_call: TRBJ1-2
cdr3_aa: CASSLPDRGRGGYTF

v_call: TRBV10-2
clone_size: NA
j_call: TRBJ2-7
cdr3_aa: CASHLGLDPFEQYF

v_call: TRBV11-2
clone_size: NA
j_call: TRBJ2-1
cdr3_aa: CASSLGPDRVREQFF

v_call: TRBV6-6
clone_size: NA
j_call: TRBJ2-7
cdr3_aa: CASSQIRGTGGLYEQYF

v_call: TRBV28
clone_size: NA
j_call: TRBJ2-7
cdr3_aa: CASSLLPGQGSHEQYF

v_call: TRBV3-1/TRBV3-2
clone_size: NA
j_call: TRBJ1-2
cdr3_aa: CASSPSTGGTFYGYTF

v_call: TRBV2
clone_size: NA
j_call: TRBJ1-3
cdr3_aa: CASSALTGSGNTIYF

v_call: TRBV11-3
clone_size: NA
j_call: TRBJ2-5
cdr3_aa: CASSLDAGFQETQYF

v_call: TRBV3-1/TRBV3-2
clone_size: NA
j_call: TRBJ1-6
cdr3_aa: CASSQGSANSPLHF

v_call: TRBV18
clone_size: NA
j_call: TRBJ2-7
cdr3_aa: CASSPGLAELYEQYF

v_call: TRBV18
clone_size: NA
j_call: TRBJ1-4
cdr3_aa: CASSPGHNEKLFF

v_call: TRBV21-1
clone_size: NA
j_call: TRBJ2-4
cdr3_aa: CASSIRAALAKNIQYF

v_call: TRBV19
clone_size: NA
j_call: TRBJ2-2
cdr3_aa: CASSWRGGELFF

v_call: TRBV5-4
clone_size: NA
j_call: TRBJ1-2
cdr3_aa: CASSSPGAGYTF

v_call: TRBV9
clone_size: NA
j_call: TRBJ2-2
cdr3_aa: CASSVDQRSAGELFF

v_call: TRBV2
clone_size: NA
j_call: TRBJ1-1
cdr3_aa: CASSRDSMNTEAFF

v_call: TRBV18
clone_size: NA
j_call: TRBJ1-1
cdr3_aa: CASLQGRDTEAFF

v_call: TRBV7-2
clone_size: NA
j_call: TRBJ1-5
cdr3_aa: CASSFGVSNQPQHF

v_call: TRBV11-2
clone_size: NA
j_call: TRBJ2-1
cdr3_aa: CASSFSGLGAYEQFF

v_call: TRBV6-5
clone_size: few
j_call: TRBJ2-2
cdr3_aa: CASTVLAQTGELFF

v_call: TRBV11-2
clone_size: NA
j_call: TRBJ1-1
cdr3_aa: CASSFAAFAASNTEAFF

v_call: TRBV18
clone_size: few
j_call: TRBJ2-7
cdr3_aa: CASSPPSGGSSYEQYF

v_call: TRBV5-8
clone_size: NA
j_call: TRBJ1-3
cdr3_aa: CASSRNIGSGNTIYF

v_call: TRBV5-6
clone_size: few
j_call: TRBJ1-5
cdr3_aa: CASSFGAPYSNQPQHF

v_call: TRBV3-1/TRBV3-2
clone_size: NA
j_call: TRBJ1-2
cdr3_aa: CASSQDPGTNYGYTF

v_call: TRBV7-2
clone_size: NA
j_call: TRBJ2-1
cdr3_aa: CASSLAAGGPSEQFF

v_call: TRBV28
clone_size: NA
j_call: TRBJ1-6
cdr3_aa: CASRRGGSPLHF

v_call: TRBV18
clone_size: NA
j_call: TRBJ1-4
cdr3_aa: CASKGPGHVFTNEKLFF

v_call: TRBV13
clone_size: NA
j_call: TRBJ2-1
cdr3_aa: CASSLGTGLASFF

v_call: TRBV18
clone_size: NA
j_call: TRBJ2-5
cdr3_aa: CASSPEGGGETQYF

v_call: TRBV7-3
clone_size: NA
j_call: TRBJ2-3
cdr3_aa: CASSLVAVSTDTQYF

v_call: TRBV10-1
clone_size: NA
j_call: TRBJ2-7
cdr3_aa: CASSDGYEQYF

v_call: TRBV10-1
clone_size: NA
j_call: TRBJ1-2
cdr3_aa: CASSDGTAYGYTF

v_call: TRBV7-9
clone_size: NA
j_call: TRBJ2-4
cdr3_aa: CASSIRLGAGDKNIQYF

v_call: TRBV6-1
clone_size: NA
j_call: TRBJ1-3
cdr3_aa: CASSDFGNTIYF

v_call: TRBV5-1
clone_size: NA
j_call: TRBJ2-7
cdr3_aa: CASSLEAGTYEQYF

v_call: TRBV9
clone_size: many
j_call: TRBJ1-1
cdr3_aa: CASSGGFQTNTEAFF

v_call: TRBV6-6
clone_size: NA
j_call: TRBJ1-3
cdr3_aa: CASTTGPNSGNTIYF

v_call: TRBV18
clone_size: NA
j_call: TRBJ2-1
cdr3_aa: CASSPASMGDEQFF

v_call: TRBV28
clone_size: NA
j_call: TRBJ1-5
cdr3_aa: CASNPGQLNQPQHF

v_call: TRBV4-3
clone_size: NA
j_call: TRBJ1-4
cdr3_aa: CASSQSTGTGREKLFF

v_call: TRBV12-3/TRBV12-4
clone_size: NA
j_call: TRBJ2-1
cdr3_aa: CASSFRVANEQFF

v_call: TRBV7-9
clone_size: once
j_call: TRBJ2-6
cdr3_aa: CAIRRGPSGANVLTF

v_call: TRBV4-1
clone_size: NA
j_call: TRBJ2-5
cdr3_aa: CASSPVGTGGKKTQYF